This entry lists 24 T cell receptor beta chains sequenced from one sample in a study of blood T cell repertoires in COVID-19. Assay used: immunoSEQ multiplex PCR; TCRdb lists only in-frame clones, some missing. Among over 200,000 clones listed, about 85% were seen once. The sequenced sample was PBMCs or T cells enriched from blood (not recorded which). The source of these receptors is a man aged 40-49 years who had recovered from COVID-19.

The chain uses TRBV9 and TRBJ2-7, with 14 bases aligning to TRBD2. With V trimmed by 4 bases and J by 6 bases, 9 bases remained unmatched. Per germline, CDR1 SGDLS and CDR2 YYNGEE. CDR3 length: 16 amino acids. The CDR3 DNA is TGTGCCAGCAGCACGTCCGGGACTAGCGGGAGTCTCGAGCAGTACTTC. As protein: CASSTSGTSGSLEQYF.

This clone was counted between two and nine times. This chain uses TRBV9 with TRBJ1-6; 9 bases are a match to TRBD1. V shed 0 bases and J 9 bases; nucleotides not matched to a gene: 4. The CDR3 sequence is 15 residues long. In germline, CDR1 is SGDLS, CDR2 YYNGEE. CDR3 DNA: TGTGCCAGCAGCGTAGCAGGGACAGGGAGTTCACCCCTCCACTTT. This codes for CASSVAGTGSSPLHF.

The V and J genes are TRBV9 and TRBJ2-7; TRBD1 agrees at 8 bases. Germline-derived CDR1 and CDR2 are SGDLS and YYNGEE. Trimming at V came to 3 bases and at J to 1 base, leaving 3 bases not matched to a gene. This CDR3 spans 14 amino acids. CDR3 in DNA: TGTGCCAGCAGCGAACAGGGGGTGTCCTACGAGCAGTACTTC. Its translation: CASSEQGVSYEQYF.

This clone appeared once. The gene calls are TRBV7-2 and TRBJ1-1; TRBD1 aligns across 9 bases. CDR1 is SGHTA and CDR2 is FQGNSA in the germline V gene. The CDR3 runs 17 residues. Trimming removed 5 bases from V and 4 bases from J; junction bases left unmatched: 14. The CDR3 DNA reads TGTGCCAGCAGCCCAGATACAGGGGGCATGGGCGCCACTGAAGCTTTCTTT. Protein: CASSPDTGGMGATEAFF.

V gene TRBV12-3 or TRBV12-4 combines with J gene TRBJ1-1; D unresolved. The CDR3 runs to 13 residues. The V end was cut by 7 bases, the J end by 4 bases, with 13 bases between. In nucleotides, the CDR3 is TGTGCCAGCACTTCTGCCCCAGGCACTGAAGCTTTCTTT. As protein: CASTSAPGTEAFF.

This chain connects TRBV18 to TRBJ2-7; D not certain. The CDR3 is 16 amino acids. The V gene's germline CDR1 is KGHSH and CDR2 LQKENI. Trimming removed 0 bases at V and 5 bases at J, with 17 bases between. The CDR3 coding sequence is TGTGCCAGCTCACCACCTCAGGCTTTGGTAGTCCACGAGCAGTACTTC. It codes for CASSPPQALVVHEQYF.

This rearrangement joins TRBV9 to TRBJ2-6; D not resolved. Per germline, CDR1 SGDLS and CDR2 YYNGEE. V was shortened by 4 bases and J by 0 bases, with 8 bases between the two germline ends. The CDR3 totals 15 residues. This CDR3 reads CASSLDGSGANVLTF. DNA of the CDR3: TGTGCCAGCAGCCTAGACGGCTCTGGGGCCAACGTCCTGACTTTC.

Here the CDR3 reads CASSQEDRAGELFF. As DNA, the CDR3 is TGCGCCAGCAGCCAAGAAGACAGGGCCGGGGAGCTGTTTTTT. The chain couples TRBV4-3 to TRBJ2-2; 7 positions match TRBD1. The ends lost 0 bases at V and 6 bases at J; junction bases unmatched: 1. CDR3 length: 14 residues. Per germline, CDR1 LGHNA and CDR2 YSLEER.

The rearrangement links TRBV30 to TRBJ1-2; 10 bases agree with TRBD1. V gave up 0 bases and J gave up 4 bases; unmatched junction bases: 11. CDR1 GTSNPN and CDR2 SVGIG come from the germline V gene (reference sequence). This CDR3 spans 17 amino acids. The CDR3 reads CAWSVHGTGVILYGYTF. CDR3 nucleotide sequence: TGTGCCTGGAGTGTACACGGGACAGGGGTAATTCTCTATGGCTACACCTTC.

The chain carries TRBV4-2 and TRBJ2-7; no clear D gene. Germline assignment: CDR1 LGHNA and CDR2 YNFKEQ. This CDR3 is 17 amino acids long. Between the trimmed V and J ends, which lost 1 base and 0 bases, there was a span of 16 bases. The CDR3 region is CASSQALTSFSSYEQYF. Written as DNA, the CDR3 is TGTGCCAGCAGCCAAGCTCTGACAAGTTTTAGCTCCTACGAGCAGTACTTC.

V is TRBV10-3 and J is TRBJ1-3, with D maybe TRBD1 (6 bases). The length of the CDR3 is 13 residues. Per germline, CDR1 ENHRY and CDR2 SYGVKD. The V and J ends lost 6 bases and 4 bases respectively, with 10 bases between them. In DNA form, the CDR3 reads TGTGCCATCAGCAGGGACATCGGAAACACCATATATTTT. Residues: CAISRDIGNTIYF.

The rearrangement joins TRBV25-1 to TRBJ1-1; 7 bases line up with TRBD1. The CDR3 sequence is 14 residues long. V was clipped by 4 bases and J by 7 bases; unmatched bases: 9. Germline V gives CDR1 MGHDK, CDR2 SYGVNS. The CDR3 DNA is TGTGCCAGCAGTGGAGGGCTCGGGACAGTTGAAGCTTTCTTT. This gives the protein CASSGGLGTVEAFF.

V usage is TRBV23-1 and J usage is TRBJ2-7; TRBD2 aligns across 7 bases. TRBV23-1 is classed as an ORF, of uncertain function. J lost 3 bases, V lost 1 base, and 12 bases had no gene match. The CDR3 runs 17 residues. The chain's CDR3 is CASSQYPTSCHYYEQYF. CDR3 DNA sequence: TGCGCCAGCAGTCAATACCCGACTAGCTGCCACTACTACGAGCAGTACTTC.

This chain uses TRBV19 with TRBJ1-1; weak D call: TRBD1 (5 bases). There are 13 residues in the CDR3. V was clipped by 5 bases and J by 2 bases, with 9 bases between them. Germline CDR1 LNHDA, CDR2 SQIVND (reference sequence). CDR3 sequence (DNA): TGTGCCAGTAGTTTGACAGATAACACTGAAGCTTTCTTT. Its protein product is CASSLTDNTEAFF.

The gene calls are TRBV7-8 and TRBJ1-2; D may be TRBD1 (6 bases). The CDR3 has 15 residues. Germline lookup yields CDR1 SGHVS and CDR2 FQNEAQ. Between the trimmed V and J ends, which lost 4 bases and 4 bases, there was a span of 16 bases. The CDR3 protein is CASSSQGASSYGYTF. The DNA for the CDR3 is TGTGCCAGCAGCTCACAGGGCGCCTCCTCCTATGGCTACACCTTC.

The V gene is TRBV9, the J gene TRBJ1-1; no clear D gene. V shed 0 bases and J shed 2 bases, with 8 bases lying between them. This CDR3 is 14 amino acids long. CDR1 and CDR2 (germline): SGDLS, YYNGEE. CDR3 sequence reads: CASSVGGANTEAFF. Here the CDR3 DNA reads TGTGCCAGCAGCGTAGGAGGCGCTAACACTGAAGCTTTCTTT.

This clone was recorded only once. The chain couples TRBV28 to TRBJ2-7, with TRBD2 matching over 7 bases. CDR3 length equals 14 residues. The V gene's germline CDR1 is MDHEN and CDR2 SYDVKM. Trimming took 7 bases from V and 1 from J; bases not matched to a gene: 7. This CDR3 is CASNQRGGSYEQYF. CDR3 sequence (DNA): TGTGCCAGCAATCAAAGGGGAGGGTCCTACGAGCAGTACTTC.

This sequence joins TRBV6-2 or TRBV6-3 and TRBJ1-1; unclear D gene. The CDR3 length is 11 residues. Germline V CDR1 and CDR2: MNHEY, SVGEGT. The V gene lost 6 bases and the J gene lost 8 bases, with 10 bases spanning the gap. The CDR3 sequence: CASSNSPEAFF. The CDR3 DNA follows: TGTGCCAGCAGCAACAGTCCCGAAGCTTTCTTT.

The CDR3 nucleotides read TGCAGTGCTAGTAACACGGGAACTTTAGGTCGGCAGTTCTTC. As protein: CSASNTGTLGRQFF. The chain recombines TRBV20-1 with TRBJ2-1; possibly TRBD2 for D (5 bases). The ends were cut back, 3 bases at V and 12 bases at J, with 21 bases in the middle. Per germline, CDR1 DFQATT and CDR2 SNEGSKA (reference sequence). The CDR3 extends over 14 amino acids.

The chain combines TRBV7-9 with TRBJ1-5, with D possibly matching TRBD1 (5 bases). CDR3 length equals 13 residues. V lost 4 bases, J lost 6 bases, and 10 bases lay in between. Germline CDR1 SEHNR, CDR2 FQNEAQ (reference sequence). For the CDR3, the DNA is TGTGCCAGCAGCTGGGGGGAAGGTCAGCCCCAGCATTTT. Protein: CASSWGEGQPQHF.

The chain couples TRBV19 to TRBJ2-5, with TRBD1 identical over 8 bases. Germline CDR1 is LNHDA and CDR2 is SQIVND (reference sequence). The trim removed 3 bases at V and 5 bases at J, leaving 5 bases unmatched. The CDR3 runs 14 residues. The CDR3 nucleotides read TGTGCCAGTAGTATTGTACAGGGGGTGGAGACCCAGTACTTC. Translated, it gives CASSIVQGVETQYF.

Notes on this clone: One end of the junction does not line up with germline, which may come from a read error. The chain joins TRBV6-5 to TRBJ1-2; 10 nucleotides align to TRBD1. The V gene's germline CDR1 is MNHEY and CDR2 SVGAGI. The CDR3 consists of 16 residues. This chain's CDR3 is CASSYRSRGTGESEHF. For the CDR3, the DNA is TGTGCCAGCAGTTACCGGAGCCGAGGGACAGGGGAATCGGAGCACTTC.

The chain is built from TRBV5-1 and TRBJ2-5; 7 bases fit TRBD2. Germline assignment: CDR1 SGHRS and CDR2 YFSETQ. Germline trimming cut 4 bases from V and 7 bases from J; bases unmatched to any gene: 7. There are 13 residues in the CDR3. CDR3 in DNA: TGCGCCAGCAGCGCGAGCGGGATGGGGACCCAGTACTTC. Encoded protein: CASSASGMGTQYF. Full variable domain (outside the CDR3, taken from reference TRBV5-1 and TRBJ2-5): KAGVTQTPRYLIKTRGQQVTLSCSPISGHRSVSWYQQTPGQGLQFLFEYFSETQRNKGNFPGRFSGRQFSNSRSEMNVSTLELGDSALYLCASSASGMGTQYFGPGTRLLVL.

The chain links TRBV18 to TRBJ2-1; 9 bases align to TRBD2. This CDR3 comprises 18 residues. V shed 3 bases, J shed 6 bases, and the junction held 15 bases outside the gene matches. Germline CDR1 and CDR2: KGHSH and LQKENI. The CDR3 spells CASSPEVAGVYRANEQFF. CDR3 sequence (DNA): TGTGCCAGCTCACCGGAAGTAGCGGGAGTGTATAGGGCCAATGAGCAGTTCTTC.